These 9 T cell receptor beta chains came from one sample sequenced in a study of blood T cell repertoires in COVID-19. Repertoires were generated with immunoSEQ multiplex PCR, while TCRdb's copy carries only in-frame clones and drops some. In the table there are more than 100,000 clones, 79% of which are singletons. The sequencing sample was made of peripheral blood. The receptors come from an elderly woman with acute or convalescent COVID-19.

This clone appeared a few times. The chain couples TRBV19 to TRBJ1-5, with TRBD1 matching 10 bases. Germline CDR1 reads LNHDA; CDR2 reads SQIVND (reference sequence). The CDR3 runs to 15 residues. The ends lost 7 bases at V and 5 bases at J; junction bases unmatched: 8. CDR3 amino acids: CASTLGQGTHQPQHF. CDR3 nucleotide sequence: TGTGCCAGTACCCTGGGACAGGGGACCCATCAGCCCCAGCATTTT.

This sequence joins TRBV18 and TRBJ2-3; 7 bases fit TRBD2. V lost 6 bases, J lost 3 bases, and 9 bases stayed unmatched. This CDR3 region has 15 residues. Germline V gives CDR1 KGHSH, CDR2 LQKENI. Here the CDR3 reads CASSPGLGITDTQYF. In DNA, the CDR3 is TGTGCCAGCTCTCCCGGACTAGGGATTACAGATACGCAGTATTTT.

The rearrangement joins TRBV5-5 to TRBJ1-1, with a possible D match to TRBD1 (5 bases). The CDR3 extends over 13 amino acids. Germline CDR1 SGHKS, CDR2 YYEKEE (reference sequence). V was pared by 2 bases and J by 7 bases, with 12 bases between. The CDR3 region is CASSFDSTLEAFF. In nucleotides, the CDR3 is TGTGCCAGCAGCTTCGACAGTACACTTGAAGCTTTCTTT.

The V gene is TRBV7-2, the J gene TRBJ1-5, with D unclear. Germline V gene data show CDR1 as SGHTA and CDR2 as FQGNSA. This CDR3 contains 12 residues. The V and J ends lost 3 bases and 5 bases respectively, with 5 bases between them. CDR3 nucleotide sequence: TGTGCCAGCAGCTTCCCAGATCAGCCCCAGCATTTT. Its protein product is CASSFPDQPQHF.

In this sample, this clone turned up a few times. This chain connects TRBV24-1 to TRBJ2-3; TRBD1 matches 9 bases. The CDR3 length is 14 residues. The trim removed 4 bases at V and 6 bases at J, leaving 4 bases unmatched. The germline V gene encodes CDR1 KGHDR and CDR2 SFDVKD. The CDR3 nucleotides read TGTGCCACCAGTGACAGACAGGGGGTCGATACGCAGTATTTT. Translation gives CATSDRQGVDTQYF.

The chain combines TRBV3-1 (or the pseudogene TRBV3-2) with TRBJ2-5, with 15 bases fitting TRBD2. The CDR3 is made up of 17 amino acids. With 6 bases clipped from V and 5 bases from J, the junction kept 10 bases outside the gene matches. Germline lookup yields CDR1 LGHDT and CDR2 YNNKEL (reference sequence). CDR3 region: CASSMGLAGGIGETQYF. The DNA for the CDR3 is TGTGCCAGCAGTATGGGACTAGCGGGGGGAATTGGGGAGACCCAGTACTTC.

This sequence joins TRBV4-2 and TRBJ2-3; TRBD2 aligns across 8 bases. J gave up 6 bases and V 0 bases, and 11 bases lay outside the gene matches. Germline V CDR1 and CDR2: LGHNA, YNFKEQ. The CDR3 extends over 17 amino acids. The CDR3 protein is CASSQDLSAGGGDTQYF. As DNA, the CDR3 is TGTGCCAGCAGCCAAGATTTGTCGGCGGGGGGTGGGGATACGCAGTATTTT.

The CDR3 protein is CSVPMGLAADTQYF. The CDR3 DNA sequence: TGCAGCGTACCCATGGGGCTAGCGGCAGATACGCAGTATTTT. V is TRBV29-1 and J is TRBJ2-3, with TRBD2 matching 7 bases. Germline lookup yields CDR1 SQVTM and CDR2 ANQGSEA. The CDR3 is 14 amino acids. With V trimmed by 6 bases and J by 4 bases, 10 bases remained unmatched.

The rearrangement joins TRBV29-1 to TRBJ2-1; D may be TRBD1 (5 bases). The CDR3 is made up of 15 amino acids. In germline, CDR1 is SQVTM, CDR2 ANQGSEA. V dropped 7 bases and J dropped 2 bases, with 18 bases sitting between them. The CDR3 nucleotides read TGCAGCGCCGAAGGAGCAGGGCCTACCTACAATGAGCAGTTCTTC. Its translation is CSAEGAGPTYNEQFF.